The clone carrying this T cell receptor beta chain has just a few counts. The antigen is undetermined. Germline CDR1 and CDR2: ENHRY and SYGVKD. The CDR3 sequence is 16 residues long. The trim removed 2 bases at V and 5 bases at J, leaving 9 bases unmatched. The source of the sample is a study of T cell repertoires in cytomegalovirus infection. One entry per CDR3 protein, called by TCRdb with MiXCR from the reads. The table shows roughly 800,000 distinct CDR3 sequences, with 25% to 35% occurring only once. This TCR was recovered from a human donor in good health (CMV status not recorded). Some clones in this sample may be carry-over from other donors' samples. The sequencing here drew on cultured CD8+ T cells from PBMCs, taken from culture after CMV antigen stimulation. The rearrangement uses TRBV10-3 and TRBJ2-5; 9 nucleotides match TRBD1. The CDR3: CAISEGERDRAETQYF. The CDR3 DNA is TGTGCCATCAGTGAGGGGGAACGGGACAGGGCTGAGACCCAGTACTTC.